A single sample is the source of the 18 T cell receptor beta chains below, sequenced in a study of T-cell memory formation after mild COVID-19. Via MiXCR, TCRdb re-called the 5' RACE reads, giving one row per CDR3 protein. This sample has under 90,000 distinct CDR3 sequences, with 11% to 15% found just once. Sequenced input: PBMCs or a T cell subset sorted from them (not recorded which). The origin of the receptors is an adult woman who had mild COVID-19 (a few samples of this study predate the infection). Cell type and time point are not known.

The chain has TRBV29-1 and TRBJ2-1; 9 bases match TRBD2. The CDR3 has 14 residues. In germline, CDR1 is SQVTM, CDR2 ANQGSEA. The J segment lost 4 bases and the V segment lost 7 bases, leaving 8 bases of the junction unmatched. CDR3 sequence reads: CSAEGLADYNEQFF. CDR3 DNA: TGCAGCGCGGAGGGACTAGCCGATTACAATGAGCAGTTCTTC.

V usage is TRBV7-9 and J usage is TRBJ2-7; D may correspond to TRBD1 or TRBD2 (5 bases each). The V and J ends lost 5 bases and 1 base respectively, with 15 bases between them. CDR3 length: 15 residues. Germline CDR1 and CDR2: SEHNR and FQNEAQ (reference sequence). CDR3 bases: TGTGCCAGCAGCGGAGTACGGGACCGGTCCTACGAGCAGTACTTC. Translation: CASSGVRDRSYEQYF.

The rearrangement uses TRBV12-3 or TRBV12-4 and TRBJ2-1; perhaps TRBD1 as D (5 bases). The CDR3 loop spans 14 amino acids. V was trimmed by 3 bases and J by 6 bases, leaving 12 bases between them. The CDR3 bases are TGTGCCAGCAGTTTGGGGTTAGGGGTCAATGAGCAGTTCTTC. Amino acid sequence: CASSLGLGVNEQFF.

V and J are TRBV6-2 or TRBV6-3 and TRBJ2-1, with 9 bases lining up with TRBD2. Trimming removed 6 bases from V and 5 bases from J; junction bases left unmatched: 11. Germline CDR1 reads MNHEY; CDR2 reads SVGEGT. This CDR3 has 16 amino acids. In DNA, the CDR3 is TGTGCCAGCAGCTCGTCACTAGCGGGTGCCGACAATGAGCAGTTCTTC. Protein: CASSSSLAGADNEQFF.

This clonotype was counted ten times or more. V and J are TRBV5-1 and TRBJ2-7, with unresolved D. Trimming stripped 1 base from V and 3 bases from J, with 11 bases between. The CDR3 is made up of 14 amino acids. Germline CDR1 is SGHRS and CDR2 is YFSETQ. CDR3 sequence (DNA): TGCGCCAGCAGCTTGACGGGTATTCGCTACGAGCAGTACTTC. Translated, it gives CASSLTGIRYEQYF.

The V call is TRBV15, the J call TRBJ2-2, with unresolved D. V lost 0 bases and J 3 bases, leaving 8 bases between the germline ends. The CDR3 totals 15 residues. Germline V gene sequence: CDR1 LNHNV, CDR2 YYDKDF (reference sequence). Here the CDR3 reads CATSRDHRDTGELFF. As DNA, the CDR3 is TGTGCCACCAGCAGAGATCACCGTGACACCGGGGAGCTGTTTTTT.

In DNA, the CDR3 is TGCGCCAGCAGCCAAGGCTGGGACAGGACCTACAATGAGCAGTTCTTC. Translation gives CASSQGWDRTYNEQFF. V and J are TRBV4-1 and TRBJ2-1; 8 nucleotides align to TRBD1. Germline V gene lookup returns CDR1 MGHRA and CDR2 YSYEKL. The ends lost 1 base at V and 2 bases at J; junction bases unmatched: 4. The CDR3 sequence is 16 residues long.

V gene TRBV7-9 combines with J gene TRBJ2-7; D gene uncertain. Germline-derived CDR1 and CDR2 are SEHNR and FQNEAQ (reference sequence). The CDR3 totals 12 residues. The germline V and J ends were trimmed by 2 bases and 2 bases, with 4 bases remaining between them. CDR3 amino acids: CASSLRTYEQYF. The CDR3 DNA sequence: TGTGCCAGCAGCTTAAGAACCTACGAGCAGTACTTC.

The chain joins TRBV5-1 to TRBJ2-2; D uncertain. Germline CDR1 reads SGHRS; CDR2 reads YFSETQ. Trimming pared 0 bases from V and 0 bases from J, leaving 12 bases between. The CDR3 has 17 amino acids. CDR3 nucleotide sequence: TGCGCCAGCAGCTTGGTGGGCACCGCGCCGAACACCGGGGAGCTGTTTTTT. This translates into CASSLVGTAPNTGELFF.

This clonotype was detected only a few times. This rearrangement joins TRBV5-1 to TRBJ1-6, with a tentative D call TRBD1 (6 bases). The V end was cut by 0 bases, the J end by 7 bases, with 11 bases between. The CDR3 length is 15 residues. CDR1 and CDR2 (germline): SGHRS, YFSETQ. In DNA, the CDR3 is TGCGCCAGCAGCTTGGGGGCAGGGGAGAATTCACCCCTCCACTTT. As protein: CASSLGAGENSPLHF. The full variable domain, completed using reference TRBV5-1 and TRBJ1-6, is KAGVTQTPRYLIKTRGQQVTLSCSPISGHRSVSWYQQTPGQGLQFLFEYFSETQRNKGNFPGRFSGRQFSNSRSEMNVSTLELGDSALYLCASSLGAGENSPLHFGNGTRLTVT.

This clonotype was picked up a small number of times. CDR3 coding DNA: TGTGCCAGCAGCATGACAGGAGCTGGGTACGAGCAGTACTTC. Translation: CASSMTGAGYEQYF. V usage is TRBV5-4 and J usage is TRBJ2-7; possibly TRBD1 for D (6 bases). Germline loops: CDR1 SGHNT, CDR2 YYREEE (reference sequence). Between the trimmed V and J ends, which lost 4 bases and 4 bases, there was a span of 15 bases. The CDR3 has 14 residues. Supplemented by reference TRBV5-4 and TRBJ2-7, the full variable domain reads ETGVTQSPTHLIKTRGQQVTLRCSSQSGHNTVSWYQQALGQGPQFIFQYYREEENGRGNFPPRFSGLQFPNYSSELNVNALELDDSALYLCASSMTGAGYEQYFGPGTRLTVT.

At least ten counts were recorded for this clonotype. The chain joins TRBV7-2 to TRBJ2-3, with 9 bases lining up with TRBD2. The CDR3 loop spans 18 amino acids. Germline-derived CDR1 and CDR2 are SGHTA and FQGNSA. Trimming removed 2 bases from V and 6 bases from J; junction bases left unmatched: 15. The DNA of the CDR3 is TGTGCCAGCAGCTTAAGGGGTGCGCGGGAGGGAACACGGGATACGCAGTATTTT. Translation: CASSLRGAREGTRDTQYF.

The V and J genes are TRBV4-1 and TRBJ2-1; tentatively, D is TRBD2 (5 bases). Trimming removed 0 bases from V and 2 bases from J, with 8 bases in between. The germline V gene has CDR1 MGHRA and CDR2 YSYEKL. The CDR3 length is 15 residues. The CDR3 is CASSQEAVAYNEQFF. CDR3 sequence (DNA): TGCGCCAGCAGCCAAGAAGCGGTTGCCTACAATGAGCAGTTCTTC.

There are a few counts of this clonotype. The chain is built from TRBV4-1 and TRBJ2-1; 11 bases align to TRBD1. Losses at the gene ends were 0 bases for V and 0 bases for J; bases not matched to a gene: 1. The CDR3 totals 17 residues. CDR1 and CDR2 from the germline V gene are MGHRA and YSYEKL. CDR3 amino acids: CASSQEGTGGSYNEQFF. The CDR3 coding sequence is TGCGCCAGCAGCCAAGAAGGGACAGGGGGCTCCTACAATGAGCAGTTCTTC.

The rearrangement joins TRBV30 to TRBJ2-5; D is ambiguous. The V gene's germline CDR1 is GTSNPN and CDR2 SVGIG (reference sequence). Trimming removed 2 bases from V and 3 bases from J, with 13 bases in between. The CDR3 totals 14 residues. The chain's CDR3 is CAWSIGAGKETQYF. CDR3 coding DNA: TGTGCCTGGAGTATAGGAGCTGGAAAAGAGACCCAGTACTTC. The whole variable domain, filled in from reference TRBV30 and TRBJ2-5, reads SQTIHQWPATLVQPVGSPLSLECTVEGTSNPNLYWYRQAAGRGLQLLFYSVGIGQISSEVPQNLSASRPQDRQFILSSKKLLLSDSGFYLCAWSIGAGKETQYFGPGTRLLVL.

This clonotype has just a few counts. V usage is TRBV20-1 and J usage is TRBJ2-7, with a weak D call TRBD2 (6 bases). CDR1 and CDR2 from the germline V gene are DFQATT and SNEGSKA (reference sequence). Between the trimmed V and J ends, which lost 5 bases and 0 bases, there was a span of 11 bases. The CDR3 covers 13 residues. CDR3 in DNA: TGCAGTGCTCTGGACTACCCCTCCTACGAGCAGTACTTC. The encoded protein is CSALDYPSYEQYF.

This clonotype showed up many times. The V gene is TRBV7-9, the J gene TRBJ2-7; the match to TRBD1 covers 7 bases. Trimming removed 5 bases from V and 1 base from J; junction bases left unmatched: 5. This CDR3 is 14 amino acids long. Germline values: CDR1 SEHNR, CDR2 FQNEAQ (reference sequence). CDR3 loop: CASSIRDRSYEQYF. The CDR3 DNA is TGTGCCAGCAGCATCCGGGACAGATCCTACGAGCAGTACTTC. Drawing the rest from reference TRBV7-9 and TRBJ2-7, the complete variable domain is DTGVSQNPRHKITKRGQNVTFRCDPISEHNRLYWYRQTLGQGPEFLTYFQNEAQLEKSRLLSDRFSAERPKGSFSTLEIQRTEQGDSAMYLCASSIRDRSYEQYFGPGTRLTVT.

The chain has TRBV5-6 and TRBJ2-1; D possibly corresponds to TRBD1 (6 bases). The germline V and J ends were trimmed by 0 bases and 9 bases, with 7 bases remaining between them. CDR1 is SGHDT, CDR2 YYEEEE, per germline. CDR3 size: 12 residues. CDR3 protein: CASSLVQGEQFF. The CDR3 nucleotides are TGTGCCAGCAGCTTGGTACAGGGTGAGCAGTTCTTC. Full variable domain (rest looked up from reference TRBV5-6 and TRBJ2-1): DAGVTQSPTHLIKTRGQQVTLRCSPKSGHDTVSWYQQALGQGPQFIFQYYEEEERQRGNFPDRFSGHQFPNYSSELNVNALLLGDSALYLCASSLVQGEQFFGPGTRLTVL.